Sequencing of this T cell receptor (beta chain) was carried out in a study of T-cell reconstitution after alpha-beta-depleted transplantation in children. Broader study findings: A year post-transplant, T-cell counts and diversity derived mostly from newly produced T cells. The study reportedly traced alpha-beta T cells about two months after transplant to several hundred expanded graft clones. Surviving recipient T cells and thymic progenitors underlay high day-60 TCRbeta diversity in some patients.

V lost 5 bases and J lost 6, with 14 bases in between. This CDR3 is built from 13 residues. CDR1 is SEHNR, CDR2 FQNEAQ, per germline (reference sequence). This clonotype showed up just a few times. What it recognizes is unknown. The authors prepared the TCRbeta library with unique molecular identifiers. TCRdb re-called the PCR reads with MiXCR, one entry per CDR3 protein. The sample yields some 600,000 distinct CDR3 sequences, 10% to 15% seen once. The sample here was PBMCs, mostly from graft donor cells, taken 360 days after TCRalphabeta/CD19-depleted stem cell transplant. The clonotype originates from a male patient between 5 and 17 years old who had a stem cell transplant for acute myeloid leukemia, so the T cells may come from the graft donor. The rearrangement uses TRBV7-9 and TRBJ2-7; D is undetermined. CDR3 protein: CASSASHMGEQYF. The CDR3 DNA follows: TGTGCCAGCAGCGCATCACACATGGGCGAGCAGTACTTC.